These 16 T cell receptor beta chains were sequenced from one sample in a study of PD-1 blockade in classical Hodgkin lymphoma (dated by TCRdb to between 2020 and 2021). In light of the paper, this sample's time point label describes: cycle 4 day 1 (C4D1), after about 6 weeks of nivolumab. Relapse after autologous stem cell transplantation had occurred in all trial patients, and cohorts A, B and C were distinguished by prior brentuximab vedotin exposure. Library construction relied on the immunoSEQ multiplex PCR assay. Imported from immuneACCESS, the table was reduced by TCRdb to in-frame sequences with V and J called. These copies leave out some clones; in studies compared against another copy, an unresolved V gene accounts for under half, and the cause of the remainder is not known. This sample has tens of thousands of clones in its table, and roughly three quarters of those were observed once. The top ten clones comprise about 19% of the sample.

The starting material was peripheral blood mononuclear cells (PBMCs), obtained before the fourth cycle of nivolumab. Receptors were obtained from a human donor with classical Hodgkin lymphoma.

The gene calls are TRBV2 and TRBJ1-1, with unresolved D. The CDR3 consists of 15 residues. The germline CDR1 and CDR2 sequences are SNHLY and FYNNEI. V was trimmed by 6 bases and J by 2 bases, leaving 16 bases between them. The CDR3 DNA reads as TGTGCCAGCAGGTCCGAGGGCTCGATTAACACTGAAGCTTTCTTT. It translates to CASRSEGSINTEAFF.

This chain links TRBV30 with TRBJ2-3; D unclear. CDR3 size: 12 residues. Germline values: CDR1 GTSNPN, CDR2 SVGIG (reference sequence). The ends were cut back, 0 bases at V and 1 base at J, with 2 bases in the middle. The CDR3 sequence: CAWSVRTDTQYF. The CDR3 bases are TGTGCCTGGAGTGTCCGCACAGATACGCAGTATTTT.

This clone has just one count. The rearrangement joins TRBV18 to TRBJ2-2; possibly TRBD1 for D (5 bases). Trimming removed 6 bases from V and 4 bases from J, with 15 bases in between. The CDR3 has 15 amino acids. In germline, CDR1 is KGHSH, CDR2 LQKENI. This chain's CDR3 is CASSPYRLPTGELFF. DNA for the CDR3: TGTGCCAGCTCCCCTTACAGGCTTCCCACCGGGGAGCTGTTTTTT.

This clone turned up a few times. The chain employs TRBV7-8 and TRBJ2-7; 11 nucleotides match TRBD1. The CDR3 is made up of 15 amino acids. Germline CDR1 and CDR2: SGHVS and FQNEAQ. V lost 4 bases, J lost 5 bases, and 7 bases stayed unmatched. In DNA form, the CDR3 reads TGTGCCAGCAGCTATCCCGGGACAGGGGGGAACGAGCAGTACTTC. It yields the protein CASSYPGTGGNEQYF. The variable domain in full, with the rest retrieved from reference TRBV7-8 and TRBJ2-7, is GAGVSQSPRYKVAKRGQDVALRCDPISGHVSLFWYQQALGQGPEFLTYFQNEAQLDKSGLPSDRFFAERPEGSVSTLKIQRTQQEDSAVYLCASSYPGTGGNEQYFGPGTRLTVT.

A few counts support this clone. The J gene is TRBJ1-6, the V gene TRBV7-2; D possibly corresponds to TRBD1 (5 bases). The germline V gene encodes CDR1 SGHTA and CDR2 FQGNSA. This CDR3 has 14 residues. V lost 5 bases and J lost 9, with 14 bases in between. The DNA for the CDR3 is TGTGCCAGCAGCCCCAGGGCTGGTATTTCACCCCTCCACTTT. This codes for CASSPRAGISPLHF.

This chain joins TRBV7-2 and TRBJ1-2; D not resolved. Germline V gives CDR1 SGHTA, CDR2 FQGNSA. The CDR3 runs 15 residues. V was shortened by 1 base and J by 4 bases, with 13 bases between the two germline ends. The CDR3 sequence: CASSLVGVAVYGYTF. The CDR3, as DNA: TGTGCCAGCAGCTTAGTCGGGGTGGCCGTCTATGGCTACACCTTC.

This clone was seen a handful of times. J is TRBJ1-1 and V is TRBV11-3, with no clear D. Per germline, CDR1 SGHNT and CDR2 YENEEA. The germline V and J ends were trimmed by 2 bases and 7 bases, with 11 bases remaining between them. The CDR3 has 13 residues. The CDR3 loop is CASSLSSWNEAFF. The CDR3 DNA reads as TGTGCCAGCAGCTTAAGTTCGTGGAATGAAGCTTTCTTT. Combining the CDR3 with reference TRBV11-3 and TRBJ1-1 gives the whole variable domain EAGVVQSPRYKIIEKKQPVAFWCNPISGHNTLYWYLQNLGQGPELLIRYENEEAVDDSQLPKDRFSAERLKGVDSTLKIQPAELGDSAVYLCASSLSSWNEAFFGQGTRLTVV.

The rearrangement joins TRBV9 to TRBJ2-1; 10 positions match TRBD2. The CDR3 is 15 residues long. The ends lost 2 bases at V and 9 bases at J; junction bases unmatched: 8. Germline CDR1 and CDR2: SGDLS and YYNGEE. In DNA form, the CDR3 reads TGTGCCAGCAGCGTGGGTGGAGCGGGAGGGCGTGAGCAGTTCTTC. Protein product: CASSVGGAGGREQFF.

CDR3 region: CASSSGQSVSSYEQYF. Written as DNA, the CDR3 is TGTGCCAGCAGCTCGGGACAGTCAGTGAGCTCCTACGAGCAGTACTTC. The rearrangement joins TRBV7-6 to TRBJ2-7, with 7 nucleotides matching TRBD1. Unmatched junction bases numbered 9, after V lost 4 bases and J lost 0 bases. The germline gives CDR1 SGHVS, CDR2 FNYEAQ. The length of the CDR3 is 16 residues.

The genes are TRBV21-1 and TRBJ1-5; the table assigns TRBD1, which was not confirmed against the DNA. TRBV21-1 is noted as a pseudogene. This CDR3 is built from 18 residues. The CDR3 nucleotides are TGTGCCAGCAGCAATAAGGAAAGGGGACAGATCGGCAATCAGCCCCAGCATTTT. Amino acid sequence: CASSNKERGQIGNQPQHF.

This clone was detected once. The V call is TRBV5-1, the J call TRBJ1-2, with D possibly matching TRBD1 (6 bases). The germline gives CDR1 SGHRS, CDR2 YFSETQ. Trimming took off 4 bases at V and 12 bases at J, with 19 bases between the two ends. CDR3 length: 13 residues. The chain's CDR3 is CASSPTGRGPDTF. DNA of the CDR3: TGCGCCAGCAGCCCTACAGGGAGAGGACCTGACACCTTC. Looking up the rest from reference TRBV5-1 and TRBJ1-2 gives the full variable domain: KAGVTQTPRYLIKTRGQQVTLSCSPISGHRSVSWYQQTPGQGLQFLFEYFSETQRNKGNFPGRFSGRQFSNSRSEMNVSTLELGDSALYLCASSPTGRGPDTFGSGTRLTVV.

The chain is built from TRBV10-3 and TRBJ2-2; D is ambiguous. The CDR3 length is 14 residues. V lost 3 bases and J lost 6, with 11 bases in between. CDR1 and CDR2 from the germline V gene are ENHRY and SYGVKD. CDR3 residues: CAISDLQGAGELFF. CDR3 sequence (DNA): TGTGCCATCAGTGACCTTCAAGGCGCCGGGGAGCTGTTTTTT.

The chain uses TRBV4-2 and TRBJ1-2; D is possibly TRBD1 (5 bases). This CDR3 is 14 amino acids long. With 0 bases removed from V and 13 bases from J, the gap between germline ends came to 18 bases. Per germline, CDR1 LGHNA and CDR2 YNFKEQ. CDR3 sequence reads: CASSQEVGPLGLTF. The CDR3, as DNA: TGTGCCAGCAGCCAAGAAGTGGGGCCTCTTGGGCTCACCTTC.

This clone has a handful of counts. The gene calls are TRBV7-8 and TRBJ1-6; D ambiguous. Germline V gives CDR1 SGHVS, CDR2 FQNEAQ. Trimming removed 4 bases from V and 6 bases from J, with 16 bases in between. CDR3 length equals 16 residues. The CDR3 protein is CASSYNYLNANSPLHF. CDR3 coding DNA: TGTGCCAGCAGCTATAATTACCTGAATGCTAATTCACCCCTCCACTTT.

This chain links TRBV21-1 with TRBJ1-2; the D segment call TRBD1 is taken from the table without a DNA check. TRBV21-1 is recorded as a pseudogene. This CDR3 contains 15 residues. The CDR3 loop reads CASSKRRTGDYGYTF. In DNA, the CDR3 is TGTGCCAGCAGCAAACGTCGCACAGGAGACTATGGCTACACCTTC.

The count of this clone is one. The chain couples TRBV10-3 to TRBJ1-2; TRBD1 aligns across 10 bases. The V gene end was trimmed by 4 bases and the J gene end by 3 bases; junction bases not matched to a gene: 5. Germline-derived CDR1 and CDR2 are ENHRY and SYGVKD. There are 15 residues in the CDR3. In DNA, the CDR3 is TGTGCCATCAGTGCCGGGACAGGGGACTACTATGGCTACACCTTC. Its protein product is CAISAGTGDYYGYTF.